Each of the 8 T cell receptor beta chains below was sequenced from the same sample in a study of blood T cell repertoires in COVID-19. This table comes from immunoSEQ multiplex PCR, and its TCRdb copy is limited to in-frame clones, with some not included. Among about 140,000 clones listed, nearly 80% were seen once. Material: PBMCs or T cells enriched from blood (not recorded which). The receptors originated from a woman aged 45-65 years who had recovered from COVID-19.

The chain joins TRBV11-3 to TRBJ1-1, with D possibly TRBD1 on 5 matching bases. Per germline, CDR1 SGHNT and CDR2 YENEEA. V was pared by 1 base and J by 0 bases, with 15 bases between. The CDR3 totals 17 residues. As DNA, the CDR3 is TGTGCCAGCAGCTTAGTGGGGGGAGGGCGGATGAACACTGAAGCTTTCTTT. This encodes CASSLVGGGRMNTEAFF.

This chain links TRBV7-6 with TRBJ2-1; the match to TRBD1 covers 9 bases. The CDR3 spans 15 residues. V lost 5 bases and J lost 7; bases outside the gene matches: 9. CDR1 is SGHVS and CDR2 is FNYEAQ in the germline V gene. The CDR3 DNA reads TGTGCCAGCAGCAATCCCGGGACAGGGATGAATGAGCAGTTCTTC. This translates into CASSNPGTGMNEQFF. The full variable domain, completed using reference TRBV7-6 and TRBJ2-1, is GAGVSQSPRYKVTKRGQDVALRCDPISGHVSLYWYRQALGQGPEFLTYFNYEAQQDKSGLPNDRFSAERPEGSISTLTIQRTEQRDSAMYRCASSNPGTGMNEQFFGPGTRLTVL.

The V gene is TRBV5-1, the J gene TRBJ1-2, with 7 bases fitting TRBD1. J was trimmed by 2 bases and V by 4 bases; bases with no gene match: 5. Germline values: CDR1 SGHRS, CDR2 YFSETQ. The CDR3 extends over 14 amino acids. DNA for the CDR3: TGCGCCAGCAGCATGGGACAGCAGAACTATGGCTACACCTTC. Translating it yields CASSMGQQNYGYTF. Drawing the rest from reference TRBV5-1 and TRBJ1-2, the complete variable domain is KAGVTQTPRYLIKTRGQQVTLSCSPISGHRSVSWYQQTPGQGLQFLFEYFSETQRNKGNFPGRFSGRQFSNSRSEMNVSTLELGDSALYLCASSMGQQNYGYTFGSGTRLTVV.

The chain combines TRBV6-6 with TRBJ2-7, with 7 bases aligning to TRBD1. Germline V lookup: CDR1 MNHNY, CDR2 SVGAGI (reference sequence). The V and J ends lost 2 bases and 4 bases, in that order; junction bases with no gene match: 5. The CDR3 spans 14 residues. As DNA, the CDR3 is TGTGCCAGCAGTTACGGGACAGTAACTTACGAGCAGTACTTC. Its protein product is CASSYGTVTYEQYF.

This clone occurred a few times. The chain combines TRBV5-1 with TRBJ2-3, with D perhaps matching TRBD2 (5 bases). V lost 4 bases and J 1 base, leaving 13 bases between the germline ends. This CDR3 is 15 amino acids long. CDR1 SGHRS and CDR2 YFSETQ come from the germline V gene. CDR3 DNA: TGCGCCAGCAGCGCAAGGACTGATGGCACAGATACGCAGTATTTT. Translated, it gives CASSARTDGTDTQYF.

In its sample, this clone was seen a few times. This chain joins TRBV10-3 and TRBJ2-2; TRBD2 is a possible D gene (6 bases). This CDR3 region has 15 residues. V lost 6 bases and J lost 1, with 12 bases in between. Germline assignment: CDR1 ENHRY and CDR2 SYGVKD. CDR3 in DNA: TGTGCCATCAGAAGGAGGGAGGAGAACACCGGGGAGCTGTTTTTT. Amino acids: CAIRRREENTGELFF.

The gene calls are TRBV11-3 and TRBJ2-1; D may be TRBD1 (5 bases). CDR1 is SGHNT and CDR2 is YENEEA in the germline V gene. V was shortened by 2 bases and J by 7 bases, with 12 bases between the two germline ends. CDR3 length equals 14 residues. The CDR3 bases are TGTGCCAGCAGCTTATCCTGGGGCTTTAATGAGCAGTTCTTC. Translated, it gives CASSLSWGFNEQFF.

This clone was detected a few times. The rearrangement joins TRBV2 to TRBJ2-2; the match to TRBD2 covers 7 bases. Unmatched junction bases numbered 3, after V lost 5 bases and J lost 0 bases. The length of the CDR3 is 15 residues. The V gene's germline CDR1 is SNHLY and CDR2 FYNNEI. The CDR3: CASSRSGANTGELFF. The DNA for the CDR3 is TGTGCCAGCAGTCGAAGCGGGGCGAACACCGGGGAGCTGTTTTTT. Based on the CDR3 plus reference TRBV2 and TRBJ2-2, the full variable domain is EPEVTQTPSHQVTQMGQEVILRCVPISNHLYFYWYRQILGQKVEFLVSFYNNEISEKSEIFDDQFSVERPDGSNFTLKIRSTKLEDSAMYFCASSRSGANTGELFFGEGSRLTVL.